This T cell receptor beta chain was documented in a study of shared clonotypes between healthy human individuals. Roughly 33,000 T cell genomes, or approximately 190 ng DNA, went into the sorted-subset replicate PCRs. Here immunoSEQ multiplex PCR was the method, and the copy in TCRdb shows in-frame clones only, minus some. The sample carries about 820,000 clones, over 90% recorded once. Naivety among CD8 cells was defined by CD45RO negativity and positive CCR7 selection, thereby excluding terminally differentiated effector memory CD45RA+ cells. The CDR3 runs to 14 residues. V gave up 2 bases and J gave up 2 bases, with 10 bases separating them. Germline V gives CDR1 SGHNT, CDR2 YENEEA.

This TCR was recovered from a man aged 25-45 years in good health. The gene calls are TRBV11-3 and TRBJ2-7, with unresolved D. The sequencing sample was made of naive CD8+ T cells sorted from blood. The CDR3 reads CASSLRPAPYEQYF. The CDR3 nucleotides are TGTGCCAGCAGCTTACGTCCGGCCCCCTACGAGCAGTACTTC. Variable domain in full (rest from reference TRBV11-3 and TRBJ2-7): EAGVVQSPRYKIIEKKQPVAFWCNPISGHNTLYWYLQNLGQGPELLIRYENEEAVDDSQLPKDRFSAERLKGVDSTLKIQPAELGDSAVYLCASSLRPAPYEQYFGPGTRLTVT.